In its sample, the clone carrying this T cell receptor beta chain was seen a few times. A single record per CDR3 protein comes from TCRdb applying MiXCR to the RACE reads. Of about 73,000 distinct CDR3 sequences listed, around 8.8% are singletons. The sample originates from a study of human T cells and chemical hapten exposure. Time point: patch test 2, 6 weeks after DPC sensitization. This sample's treatment: therapeutic diphenylcyclopropenone sensitization with weekly scalp DPC. The sample here was whole blood, taken in connection with sensitization to the hapten diphenylcyclopropenone (DPC). This TCR was recovered from a woman aged 45-65 years with alopecia areata. Some clones in this sample may be carry-over from other donors' samples.

CDR3 protein: CSARPGQGATNEKLFF. DNA for the CDR3: TGCAGTGCTAGACCCGGACAGGGCGCAACTAATGAAAAACTGTTTTTT. The chain uses TRBV20-1 and TRBJ1-4, with TRBD1 matching 8 bases. J gave up 0 bases and V 2 bases, and 5 bases lay outside the gene matches. This CDR3 spans 16 amino acids. Germline CDR1 is DFQATT and CDR2 is SNEGSKA (reference sequence).